This entry describes one T cell receptor (beta chain). This clonotype was counted many times. This clone's antigen is unknown. No per-base quality is available; no much larger clone lies one base away. The data are from a study of T cells in Graves' hyperthyroidism and ophthalmopathy (dated by TCRdb to between 2017 and 2020). A note on the overall study: Peripheral blood samples were taken at initial diagnosis, before any treatment was given. To identify TCR V-J signatures that set the groups apart, the researchers used a discovery cohort of 100 patients, made up of 40 to 45 with Graves' ophthalmopathy and around 58 with stable Graves' hyperthyroidism. Prospective prediction of ophthalmopathy was tested in an independent validation cohort of fewer than 20 hyperthyroidism patients and 17 patients who later progressed to ophthalmopathy. The 100 discovery patients were randomly split 7:3 into training and test sets. In about 6 Graves' hyperthyroidism patients, the study also compared T-cell repertoires from thyroid tissue with T-cell repertoires from blood. After sampling, hyperthyroidism patients received methimazole starting at 30 mg daily, and ophthalmopathy patients received high-dose intravenous methylprednisolone. TCR Vbeta CDR3 sequencing of 135 peripheral blood samples (roughly 41 ophthalmopathy, 75 hyperthyroidism and approximately 17 progressor patients) is reported in the paper.

Points the paper makes about the study in general: No statistical method was used to set the sample size in advance, and investigators knew the group allocation. In validation, the model predicted progression to ophthalmopathy a median of about 5.9 months before onset, with roughly 70% sensitivity and just under 75% specificity. Most expanded thyroid clonotypes (frequency above 0.001) were also detected in blood, a finding suggesting that blood repertoires may reflect thyroid immune responses. In cross-validation, a model built on a 13 V-J signature told ophthalmopathy apart from stable hyperthyroidism with less than 90% sensitivity and roughly 83% specificity, and in testing the same model reached 80%/75%.

The junction carries 14 bases between V and J, which are trimmed by 6 bases and 5 bases respectively. Reading from cysteine to phenylalanine, the CDR3 counts 12 amino acids. Only the CDR3 portion is preserved as DNA: 36 bases, with reading frame beginning at the first base. From a lookup of the germline V gene, CDR1 and CDR2 are SQVTM and ANQGSEA. The TCR beta CDR3 regions were amplified from the RNA transcripts. A first-round RT-PCR of the TCR CDR3 used the HTBI primer set with the Qiagen OneStep RT-PCR kit. Libraries were constructed in a second round of multiplex PCR, after which size selection and purification were carried out. Libraries were sequenced paired-end with 100 bp reads on an Illumina HiSeq2000. As for the authors' bioinformatics: SOAPnuke was used to process the raw data, removing reads that contained adapters or uncalled bases, had a mean Phred below 15, or lacked an exact match to the constant primer or identifier. COPE v1.2.5 was used to merge high-quality paired reads, and clonotypes were defined as unique nucleotide sequences. MiTCR v1.1 was used to align the clonotypes against IMGT TRBV, TRBD and TRBJ reference segments. The analysis included only V-J combinations with a frequency above 0.0001, which together covered around 99% of the repertoires. A TCS score was defined as the ratio between F50 (clonal expansion) and ExV (chaos), using BLOSUM62-based TCRdist between CDR3 peptides within each V-J. Welch's t-statistics and random forest reduced roughly 500 V-J features to 10 to 15, which were used in a naive Bayes classifier (R e1071). The public reads were reanalyzed by TCRdb: fastp trimming at Q25, MiXCR alignment, in-frame beta chains only. Records with the same CDR3 protein are collapsed into one entry carrying the most frequent genes and DNA. The V and J calls follow TCRdb's processing rather than the paper's. The sample table lists 250,000 to 300,000 distinct CDR3 sequences, around 15% of them with a count of one. Of the sample, more than 30% is held by the ten largest clones.

The hyperthyroidism patients were between 18 and 65 years old and newly diagnosed, with a disease duration of less than 2 months. Any patient with an uncontrolled infection, another autoimmune disease, pregnancy or lactation was excluded. Diagnoses relied on clinical symptoms, serum thyroxine and TRAb, thyroid ultrasound and orbital computed tomography. For progressor patients, blood was drawn at the first diagnosis of hyperthyroidism, before any ophthalmopathy symptoms had appeared. PBMCs were separated from roughly 10 ml of fresh peripheral blood using Ficoll-Paque density gradient centrifugation. Patients classed as progressors first received a Graves' hyperthyroidism diagnosis and then went on to develop ophthalmopathy during follow-up. Total RNA was extracted with Trizol reagent, and quality was checked on an Agilent 2100 Bioanalyzer.

The rearranged segments are TRBV29-1 and TRBJ2-7; no confident D gene assignment can be made. This receptor was identified in a woman aged 50 to 60 with Graves' hyperthyroidism that later progressed to Graves' ophthalmopathy. Sequenced: blood. The nucleotide sequence is TGCAGCGTGGTCCGGACGGGTAACGAGCAGTACTTC. It translates as CSVVRTGNEQYF.